The 12 T cell receptor beta chains reported below all come from one sample, sequenced in a study of cytomegalovirus exposure and HLA in healthy donors. PCR amplification relied on 60 Vbeta primers (plus 13 Jbeta primers). The method was immunoSEQ multiplex PCR; TCRdb's version includes in-frame clones alone and lacks a portion of them. Among around 36,000 clones listed, just over 85% were seen once. Sequenced material: PBMCs. These receptors were obtained from a woman between 40 and 55 years old in good health and CMV-seropositive.

The V gene is TRBV5-1, the J gene TRBJ1-1; 9 bases align to TRBD1. The CDR3 runs to 15 residues. V dropped 2 bases and J dropped 4; count of bases not matched to a gene: 6. The germline V gene encodes CDR1 SGHRS and CDR2 YFSETQ. The CDR3 reads CASSLSYRGPTEAFF. CDR3 nucleotides: TGCGCCAGCAGCTTAAGTTACAGGGGGCCCACTGAAGCTTTCTTT.

V and J are TRBV29-1 and TRBJ2-7; 7 nucleotides agree with TRBD1. V lost 5 bases, J lost 4 bases, and 5 bases stayed unmatched. The CDR3 sequence is 12 residues long. Looked up from germline, CDR1 is SQVTM and CDR2 is ANQGSEA. CDR3 in DNA: TGCAGCGTTCTCAGGGGGAAATACGAGCAGTACTTC. Amino acids: CSVLRGKYEQYF.

V and J are TRBV6-1 and TRBJ1-6; no clear D. The V gene's germline CDR1 is MNHNS and CDR2 SASEGT. This CDR3 comprises 14 residues. V was clipped by 4 bases and J by 5 bases, with 9 bases between them. CDR3 sequence reads: CASSVQHNNSPLHF. The CDR3 region has the DNA TGTGCCAGCAGTGTTCAACACAATAATTCACCCCTCCACTTT.

The gene calls are TRBV7-9 and TRBJ2-1; possible D gene TRBD2, 5 bases. The CDR3 sequence is 12 residues long. Germline loops: CDR1 SEHNR, CDR2 FQNEAQ (reference sequence). Trimming took off 2 bases at V and 7 bases at J, with 6 bases between the two ends. CDR3: CASSLTGNEQFF. The CDR3 DNA is TGTGCCAGCAGCTTAACGGGGAATGAGCAGTTCTTC.

This chain joins TRBV7-9 and TRBJ2-5; 13 bases fit TRBD2. Germline V gives CDR1 SEHNR, CDR2 FQNEAQ (reference sequence). The CDR3 has 15 amino acids. The junction had 4 bases not matched to a gene; V was cut back by 4 bases and J by 5 bases. CDR3 nucleotide sequence: TGTGCCAGCAGCTCACTAGCGGGGGGGGTCGAGACCCAGTACTTC. It is translated as CASSSLAGGVETQYF. Combining the CDR3 with reference TRBV7-9 and TRBJ2-5 gives the whole variable domain DTGVSQNPRHKITKRGQNVTFRCDPISEHNRLYWYRQTLGQGPEFLTYFQNEAQLEKSRLLSDRFSAERPKGSFSTLEIQRTEQGDSAMYLCASSSLAGGVETQYFGPGTRLLVL.

The DNA for the CDR3 is TGTGCCAGCAGCTTCGGACAGGGTGGAAATTCACCCCTCCACTTT. It translates to CASSFGQGGNSPLHF. This chain joins TRBV7-8 and TRBJ1-6, with TRBD1 matching over 8 bases. Unmatched junction bases numbered 5, after V lost 3 bases and J lost 7 bases. The CDR3 spans 15 residues. Germline V gene data show CDR1 as SGHVS and CDR2 as FQNEAQ.

The chain couples TRBV11-3 to TRBJ2-2; 7 bases line up with TRBD2. The germline V gene encodes CDR1 SGHNT and CDR2 YENEEA. Unmatched junction bases numbered 2, after V lost 2 bases and J lost 5 bases. This CDR3 contains 14 residues. This chain's CDR3 is CASSLRAGTGELFF. DNA of the CDR3: TGTGCCAGCAGCTTACGAGCGGGGACCGGGGAGCTGTTTTTT. Supplemented by reference TRBV11-3 and TRBJ2-2, the full variable domain reads EAGVVQSPRYKIIEKKQPVAFWCNPISGHNTLYWYLQNLGQGPELLIRYENEEAVDDSQLPKDRFSAERLKGVDSTLKIQPAELGDSAVYLCASSLRAGTGELFFGEGSRLTVL.

This clone was observed once. The CDR3 protein is CASSRAGGSDEQFF. CDR3 bases: TGTGCCAGCAGTCGTGCGGGGGGATCCGATGAGCAGTTCTTC. The chain couples TRBV6-6 to TRBJ2-1; TRBD2 agrees at 8 bases. V lost 5 bases and J lost 8; bases outside the gene matches: 8. CDR1 MNHNY and CDR2 SVGAGI come from the germline V gene (reference sequence). This CDR3 region has 14 residues.

The chain couples TRBV4-3 to TRBJ1-1; D perhaps matches TRBD1 (5 bases). V lost 4 bases and J lost 5, with 14 bases in between. In germline, CDR1 is LGHNA, CDR2 YSLEER. The CDR3 covers 14 residues. CDR3 protein: CASSPSGGGTEAFF. In DNA form, the CDR3 reads TGCGCCAGCAGCCCGAGCGGCGGGGGTACTGAAGCTTTCTTT.

This chain uses TRBV28 with TRBJ2-7; 8 bases align to TRBD2. The V and J ends lost 3 bases and 11 bases, in that order; junction bases with no gene match: 6. Germline V lookup: CDR1 MDHEN, CDR2 SYDVKM. The CDR3 is 12 amino acids. The CDR3 loop is CASSLGGLAEYF. CDR3 in DNA: TGTGCCAGCAGTTTGGGTGGACTAGCAGAGTACTTC.

The gene calls are TRBV18 and TRBJ1-1; the D is unclear. The CDR3 consists of 14 residues. Germline lookup yields CDR1 KGHSH and CDR2 LQKENI. The V end was cut by 1 base, the J end by 11 bases, with 17 bases between. In DNA form, the CDR3 reads TGTGCCAGCTCACCACGTCGGGAGGAGGTTGAGGCTTTCTTT. Translating gives CASSPRREEVEAFF.

The V call is TRBV18, the J call TRBJ1-2; D is ambiguous. CDR1 and CDR2 from the germline V gene are KGHSH and LQKENI. Trimming took 0 bases from V and 2 from J, leaving 10 bases between them. This CDR3 region has 15 residues. The CDR3: CASSPPLRQNYGYTF. CDR3 nucleotides: TGTGCCAGCTCACCACCGCTAAGACAAAACTATGGCTACACCTTC. Together with reference TRBV18 and TRBJ1-2, the CDR3 gives the full variable domain: NAGVMQNPRHLVRRRGQEARLRCSPMKGHSHVYWYRQLPEEGLKFMVYLQKENIIDESGMPKERFSAEFPKEGPSILRIQQVVRGDSAAYFCASSPPLRQNYGYTFGSGTRLTVV.